The rows below give T cell receptor beta chains drawn from one sample of a study of blood T cell repertoires in COVID-19. The data were produced by immunoSEQ multiplex PCR, yet TCRdb's version contains in-frame clones alone and is incomplete. The sample includes roughly 150,000 clones, approximately 80% of them seen just once. Sequenced: peripheral blood. The receptors come from a woman older than 75 with active or convalescent COVID-19. CDR3s leave out the opening cysteine and the closing phenylalanine or tryptophan. Fields, in order: D gene, J gene, V gene, CDR3 protein. The D gene is left open where the match is weak.

D gene: NA
J gene: TRBJ1-3
V gene: TRBV6-5
CDR3 protein: ASRAEGGSGNTIY

D gene: TRBD2
J gene: TRBJ2-7
V gene: TRBV4-1
CDR3 protein: ASSRRIAGGDSYEQY

D gene: NA
J gene: TRBJ1-1
V gene: TRBV29-1
CDR3 protein: SVGDTLNTEAF

D gene: TRBD2
J gene: TRBJ2-1
V gene: TRBV4-2
CDR3 protein: ASSRLAGGSSYNEQF

D gene: NA
J gene: TRBJ2-3
V gene: TRBV10-3
CDR3 protein: AITGDTSTDTQY

D gene: NA
J gene: TRBJ2-2
V gene: TRBV7-2
CDR3 protein: ASTLQRGGATGELF

D gene: NA
J gene: TRBJ2-2
V gene: TRBV24-1
CDR3 protein: ATSDGRWETINTGELF

D gene: NA
J gene: TRBJ1-1
V gene: TRBV18
CDR3 protein: ASSVRQVATEAF

D gene: NA
J gene: TRBJ1-4
V gene: TRBV2
CDR3 protein: ASSEQGTLGEKLF

D gene: NA
J gene: TRBJ2-5
V gene: TRBV18
CDR3 protein: ASSLGETQY

D gene: NA
J gene: TRBJ2-7
V gene: TRBV4-1
CDR3 protein: ASSLLDSSEQY

D gene: NA
J gene: TRBJ1-2
V gene: TRBV6-5
CDR3 protein: ATRDTTNYGYT

D gene: NA
J gene: TRBJ1-3
V gene: TRBV29-1
CDR3 protein: SVLIGAGNTIY

D gene: TRBD2
J gene: TRBJ2-1
V gene: TRBV6-6
CDR3 protein: ASSYWAGGDNEQF

D gene: TRBD1
J gene: TRBJ1-2
V gene: TRBV6-5
CDR3 protein: ASSPGTGNNHGYT

D gene: TRBD1
J gene: TRBJ2-5
V gene: TRBV5-4
CDR3 protein: ASRARDRGQETQY

D gene: NA
J gene: TRBJ1-2
V gene: TRBV9
CDR3 protein: ASSVLWGGNYGYT

D gene: NA
J gene: TRBJ2-7
V gene: TRBV7-6
CDR3 protein: ASSLEGGDTYEQY

D gene: TRBD2
J gene: TRBJ2-3
V gene: TRBV18
CDR3 protein: ASSPRDLAGGTDTQY

D gene: NA
J gene: TRBJ2-1
V gene: TRBV6-5
CDR3 protein: ALSQGYNEQF

D gene: TRBD1
J gene: TRBJ1-1
V gene: TRBV14
CDR3 protein: ASSRRTGMNTEAF

D gene: NA
J gene: TRBJ1-5
V gene: TRBV19
CDR3 protein: ASTTGEGRGVGQPQH

D gene: TRBD1
J gene: TRBJ1-2
V gene: TRBV9
CDR3 protein: ASSVDGDRGTDGYT

D gene: TRBD1
J gene: TRBJ1-3
V gene: TRBV18
CDR3 protein: ASSPGQGSSGNTIY